This is a list of T cell receptor beta chains from one sample in a study of vaccination effects on CD4 cells after COVID-19. The method was immunoSEQ multiplex PCR; TCRdb's version includes in-frame clones alone and lacks a portion of them. The profile covers more than 13,000 clones, with over 60% appearing a single time and roughly 25% taken by the ten largest. No antigen has been identified for these receptors. Sequencing used CD4+ T cells from PBMCs cultured with HCoV-NL63 spike peptides, obtained after COVID-19 vaccination. The receptor set was obtained from a human donor who had a prior SARS-CoV-2 infection. CDR3s include the opening cysteine and the closing phenylalanine or tryptophan. A D gene is named only where the DNA matches it firmly. Some rows have no size entry. The others give once, few or many, or a class for an expanded clone.

V	J	size	D	DNA	CDR3
TRBV5-6	TRBJ2-5	few	-	TGTGCCAGCAGCTCTAACATGGGCCTTCGACCACGGCAAGAGACCCAGTACTTC	CASSSNMGLRPRQETQYF
TRBV11-3	TRBJ1-1	-	-	TGTGCCAGCAGCTTACTGGTCGGGAATGGAGCCGTGAACACTGAAGCTTTCTTT	CASSLLVGNGAVNTEAFF
TRBV15	TRBJ2-1	-	-	TGTGCCACCAGCAGAGAAACTGGATCCTACAATGAGCAGTTCTTC	CATSRETGSYNEQFF
TRBV4-3	TRBJ2-1	-	TRBD2	TGCGCCAGCAGCCAAGCGATGGGAGGTAGCGGGAGGGCCGATGAGCAGTTCTTC	CASSQAMGGSGRADEQFF
TRBV18	TRBJ1-4	-	-	TGTGCCAGCTCCCCCGTCGGGACTGAGATGAAGAAACTGTTTTTT	CASSPVGTEMKKLFF
TRBV5-4	TRBJ2-7	-	-	TGTGCCAGCAGCATAGGGGCGGAGTACGAGCAGTACTTC	CASSIGAEYEQYF
TRBV4-1	TRBJ2-7	-	-	TGCGCCAGCAGCCAAGTGGGTACTCTAGGGGAGCAGTACTTC	CASSQVGTLGEQYF
TRBV2	TRBJ1-6	-	-	TGTGCCAGCAGTGAACAGGGAGGTAGTTATTCACCCCTCCACTTT	CASSEQGGSYSPLHF
TRBV5-8	TRBJ1-1	-	-	TGTGCCAGCAGCCCTGACGACCGGGGCACTGAAGCTTTCTTT	CASSPDDRGTEAFF
TRBV9	TRBJ2-1	-	TRBD2	TGTGCCAGCAGCATTAGCGGGGTCTCCTACAATGAGCAGTTCTTC	CASSISGVSYNEQFF
TRBV7-2	TRBJ2-7	-	TRBD2	TGTGCCAGCAGCTTATTCGGTCTAGCGGGGGTCGAGCAGTACTTC	CASSLFGLAGVEQYF
TRBV3-1/TRBV3-2	TRBJ1-4	-	-	TGTGCCAGCAGCCGGGGATTTTATGAAAAACTGTTTTTT	CASSRGFYEKLFF
TRBV11-3	TRBJ2-7	few	-	TGTGCCAGCAGCGAGAGCCCGACTCGGGGCGAGCAGTACTTC	CASSESPTRGEQYF
TRBV6-5	TRBJ2-2	-	-	TGTGCCAGCAGGTGGACAGTGGGGGAGCTGTTTTTT	CASRWTVGELFF
TRBV19	TRBJ1-5	few	-	TGTGCCAGTAGTTCCGGGACGCCTAGCAATCAGCCCCAGCATTTT	CASSSGTPSNQPQHF
TRBV5-6	TRBJ2-3	once	-	TGTGCCAGCAGCTTAGGATGGGGGACAGATACGCAGTATTTT	CASSLGWGTDTQYF
TRBV7-2	TRBJ2-1	-	-	TGTGCCAGCAGCTTACGGGCAAACTCCTACAATGAGCAGTTCTTC	CASSLRANSYNEQFF
TRBV2	TRBJ2-3	few	-	TGTGCCAGCCAGTACACAGATACGCAGTATTTT	CASQYTDTQYF
TRBV6-5	TRBJ2-1	-	-	TGTGCCAGCAGCCAAGCCGAACTAATTACCGAGCAGTTCTTC	CASSQAELITEQFF
TRBV7-2	TRBJ2-2	-	-	TGTGCCAGCAGCTTAGGCTCGGGGGACACCGGGGAGCTGTTTTTT	CASSLGSGDTGELFF
TRBV30	TRBJ1-1	-	-	TGTGCCTGGACTCGGAGGGAGGCTGAAGCTTTCTTT	CAWTRREAEAFF
TRBV7-3	TRBJ2-2	-	-	TGTGCCAGCACCCCCGGGACCACCAACACCGGGGAGCTGTTTTTT	CASTPGTTNTGELFF
TRBV4-1	TRBJ1-3	medium-sized	-	TGCGCCAGCAGCCAAGATCGGTTAACACCGGGGTTCTCTGGAAACACCATATATTTT	CASSQDRLTPGFSGNTIYF
TRBV10-3	TRBJ1-2	-	-	TGTGCCATCCAAGACCAGACTCTTGGGACACCGGCGGGGGGCTACACCTTC	CAIQDQTLGTPAGGYTF
TRBV5-1	TRBJ2-3	-	TRBD1	TGCGCCAGCAGCTTAGGACAGGACACAGATACGCAGTATTTT	CASSLGQDTDTQYF
TRBV18	TRBJ1-1	-	TRBD1	TGTGCCAGCTCACCCCCCGCGACAGGGTACGGCACTGAAGCTTTCTTT	CASSPPATGYGTEAFF
TRBV19	TRBJ1-6	-	-	TGTGCCAGTAGTACCCGACAGGTGAAGTCCCTCCACTTT	CASSTRQVKSLHF
TRBV7-3	TRBJ2-1	-	TRBD2	TGTGCCAGCAGCTTAGAGCGGGAGGGCCGTCTGTTCTTC	CASSLEREGRLFF
TRBV9	TRBJ2-3	-	TRBD2	TGTGCCAGCAGCGTAGGGGAGGGAGATACGCAGTATTTT	CASSVGEGDTQYF
TRBV4-1	TRBJ2-7	-	TRBD1	TGCGCCAGCAGCCGAACCGACAGGGGTTACGAGCAGTACTTC	CASSRTDRGYEQYF
TRBV12-3/TRBV12-4	TRBJ1-4	-	TRBD1	TGTGCCAGCAGTCGGGACAGGGATGAAAAACTGTTTTTT	CASSRDRDEKLFF
TRBV28	TRBJ2-7	few	TRBD1	TGTGCCAGCAGTTTCCCCACTGACAGGGGGACAGGCGAGCAGTACTTC	CASSFPTDRGTGEQYF
TRBV6-1	TRBJ2-3	-	TRBD2	TGTGCCAGCAGTGAATTGCCTAGCGGGGCAACAGATACGCAGTATTTT	CASSELPSGATDTQYF
TRBV4-2	TRBJ2-2	few	-	TGTGCCAGCAGCCAAGATCTCCTAGCGATAACGAACACCGGGGAGCTGTTTTTT	CASSQDLLAITNTGELFF